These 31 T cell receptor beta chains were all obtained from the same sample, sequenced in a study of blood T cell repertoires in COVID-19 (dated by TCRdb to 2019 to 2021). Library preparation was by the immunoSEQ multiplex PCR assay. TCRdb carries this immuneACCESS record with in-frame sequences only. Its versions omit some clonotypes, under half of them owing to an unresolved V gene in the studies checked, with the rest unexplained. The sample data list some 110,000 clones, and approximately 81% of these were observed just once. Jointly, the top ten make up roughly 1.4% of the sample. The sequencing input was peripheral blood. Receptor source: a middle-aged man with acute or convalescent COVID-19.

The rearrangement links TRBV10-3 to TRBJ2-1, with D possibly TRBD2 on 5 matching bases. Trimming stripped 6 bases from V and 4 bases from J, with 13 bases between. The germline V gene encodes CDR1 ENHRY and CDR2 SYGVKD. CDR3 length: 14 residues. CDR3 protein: CAIRYSEVYNEQFF. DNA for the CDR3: TGTGCCATCAGATATAGCGAGGTTTACAATGAGCAGTTCTTC.

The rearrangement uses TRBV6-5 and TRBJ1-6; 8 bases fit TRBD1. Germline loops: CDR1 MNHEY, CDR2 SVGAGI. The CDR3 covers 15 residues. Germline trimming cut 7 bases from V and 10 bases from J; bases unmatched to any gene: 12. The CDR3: CASNHRGRVGSPLHF. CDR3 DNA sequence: TGTGCCAGCAACCACAGGGGGAGGGTTGGATCACCCCTCCACTTT.

This CDR3 reads CASSLQFGVMNTEAFF. CDR3 nucleotide sequence: TGTGCCAGCAGCTTACAATTCGGAGTCATGAACACTGAAGCTTTCTTT. The chain recombines TRBV11-2 with TRBJ1-1; unclear D gene. The CDR3 has 16 residues. The V end lost 2 bases, the J end lost 0 bases, and 13 bases lay between the germline ends. Germline-derived CDR1 and CDR2 are SGHAT and FQNNGV. Full variable domain (remainder filled in from reference TRBV11-2 and TRBJ1-1): EAGVAQSPRYKIIEKRQSVAFWCNPISGHATLYWYQQILGQGPKLLIQFQNNGVVDDSQLPKDRFSAERLKGVDSTLKIQPAKLEDSAVYLCASSLQFGVMNTEAFFGQGTRLTVV.

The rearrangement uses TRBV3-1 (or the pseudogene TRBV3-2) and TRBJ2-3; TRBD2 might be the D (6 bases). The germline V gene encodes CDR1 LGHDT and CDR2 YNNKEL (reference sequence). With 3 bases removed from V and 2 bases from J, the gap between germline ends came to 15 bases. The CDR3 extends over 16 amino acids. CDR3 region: CASSQAPLAATDTQYF. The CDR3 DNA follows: TGTGCCAGCAGCCAGGCACCACTAGCCGCCACAGATACGCAGTATTTT.

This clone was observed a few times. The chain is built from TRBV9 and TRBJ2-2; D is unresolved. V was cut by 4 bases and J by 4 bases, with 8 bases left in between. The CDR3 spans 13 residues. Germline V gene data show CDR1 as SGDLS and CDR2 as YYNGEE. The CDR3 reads CASSPQSTGELFF. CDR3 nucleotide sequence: TGTGCCAGCAGCCCCCAATCCACCGGGGAGCTGTTTTTT.

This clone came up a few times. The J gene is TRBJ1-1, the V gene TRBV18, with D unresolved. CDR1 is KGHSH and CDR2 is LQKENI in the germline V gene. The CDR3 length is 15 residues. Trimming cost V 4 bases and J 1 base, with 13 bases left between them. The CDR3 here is CASSLARGGNTEAFF. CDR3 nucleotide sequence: TGTGCCAGCTCACTAGCCCGGGGTGGGAACACTGAAGCTTTCTTT. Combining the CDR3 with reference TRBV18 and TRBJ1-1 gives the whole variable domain NAGVMQNPRHLVRRRGQEARLRCSPMKGHSHVYWYRQLPEEGLKFMVYLQKENIIDESGMPKERFSAEFPKEGPSILRIQQVVRGDSAAYFCASSLARGGNTEAFFGQGTRLTVV.

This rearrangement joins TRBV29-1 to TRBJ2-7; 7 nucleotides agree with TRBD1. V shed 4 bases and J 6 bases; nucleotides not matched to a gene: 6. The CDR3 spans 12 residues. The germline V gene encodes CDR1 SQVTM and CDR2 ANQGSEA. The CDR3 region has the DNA TGCAGCGTTGGACAGGGAGTCCTCGAGCAGTACTTC. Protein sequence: CSVGQGVLEQYF.

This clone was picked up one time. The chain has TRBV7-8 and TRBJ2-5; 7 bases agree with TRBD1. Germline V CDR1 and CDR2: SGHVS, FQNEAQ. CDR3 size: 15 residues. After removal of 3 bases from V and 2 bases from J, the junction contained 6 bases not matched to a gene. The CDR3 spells CASSFDRVLQETQYF. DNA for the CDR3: TGTGCCAGCAGCTTCGACAGGGTTCTTCAAGAGACCCAGTACTTC.

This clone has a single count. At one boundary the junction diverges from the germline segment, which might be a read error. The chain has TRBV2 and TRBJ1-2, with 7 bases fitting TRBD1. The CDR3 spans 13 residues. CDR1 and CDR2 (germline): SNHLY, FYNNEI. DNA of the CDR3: TGTGCCAGCAGACAAGGGACAGACTATAGCTACACCTTC. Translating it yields CASRQGTDYSYTF.

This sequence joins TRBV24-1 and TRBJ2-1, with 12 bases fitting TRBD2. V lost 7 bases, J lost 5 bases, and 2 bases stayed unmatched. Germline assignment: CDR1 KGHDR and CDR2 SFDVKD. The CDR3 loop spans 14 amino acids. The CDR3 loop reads CATSRLAGDNEQFF. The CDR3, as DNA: TGTGCCACCAGCCGACTAGCGGGAGACAATGAGCAGTTCTTC.

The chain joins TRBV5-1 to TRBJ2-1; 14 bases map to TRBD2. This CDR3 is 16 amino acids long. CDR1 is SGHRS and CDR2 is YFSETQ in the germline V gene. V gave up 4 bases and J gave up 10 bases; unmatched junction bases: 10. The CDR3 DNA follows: TGCGCCAGCAGCCAGACCGGGACTAGCGGGAGTCGGGAGCAGTTCTTC. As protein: CASSQTGTSGSREQFF.

CDR3 sequence reads: CASDGGGVQVYGYTF. CDR3 DNA sequence: TGTGCCAGCGATGGCGGAGGCGTCCAAGTCTATGGCTACACCTTC. The V gene is TRBV7-2, the J gene TRBJ1-2; unclear D gene. Germline lookup yields CDR1 SGHTA and CDR2 FQGNSA. There are 15 residues in the CDR3. With 8 bases removed from V and 4 bases from J, the gap between germline ends came to 20 bases.

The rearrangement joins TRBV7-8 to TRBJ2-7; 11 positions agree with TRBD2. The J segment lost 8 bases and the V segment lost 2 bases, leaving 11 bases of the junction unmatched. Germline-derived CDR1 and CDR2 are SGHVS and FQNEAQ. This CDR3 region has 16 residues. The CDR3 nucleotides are TGTGCCAGCAGCTTATTGGTGCTAGCGGGGGGTGGGCAGCAGTACTTC. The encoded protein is CASSLLVLAGGGQQYF.

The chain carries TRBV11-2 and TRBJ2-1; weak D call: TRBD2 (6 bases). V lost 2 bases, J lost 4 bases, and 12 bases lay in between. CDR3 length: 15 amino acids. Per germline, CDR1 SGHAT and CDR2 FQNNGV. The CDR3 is CASSLLLSGYNEQFF. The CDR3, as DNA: TGTGCCAGCAGCTTATTACTTAGCGGATACAATGAGCAGTTCTTC.

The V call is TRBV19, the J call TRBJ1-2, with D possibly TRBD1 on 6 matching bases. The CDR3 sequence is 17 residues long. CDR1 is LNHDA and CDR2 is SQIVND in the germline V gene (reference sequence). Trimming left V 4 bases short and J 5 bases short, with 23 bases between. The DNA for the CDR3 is TGTGCCAGTAGTAAATATAAACCGGGACAAACCTTTTATGGCTACACCTTC. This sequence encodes CASSKYKPGQTFYGYTF.

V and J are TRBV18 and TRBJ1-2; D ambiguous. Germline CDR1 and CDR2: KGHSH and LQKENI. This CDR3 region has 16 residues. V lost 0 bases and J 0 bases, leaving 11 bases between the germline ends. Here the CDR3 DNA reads TGTGCCAGCTCACCACCGAGGAGGGATCCTAACTATGGCTACACCTTC. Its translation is CASSPPRRDPNYGYTF.

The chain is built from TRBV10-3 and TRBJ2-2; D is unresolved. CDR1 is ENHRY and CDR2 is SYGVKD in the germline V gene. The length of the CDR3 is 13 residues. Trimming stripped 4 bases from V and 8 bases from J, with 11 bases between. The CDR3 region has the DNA TGTGCCATCAGTGGACTGTCCCCAGGGGAGCTGTTTTTT. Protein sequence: CAISGLSPGELFF.

The CDR3 reads CASSQEAGGTYNEQFF. The CDR3 DNA sequence: TGCGCCAGCAGCCAAGAGGCCGGGGGAACCTACAATGAGCAGTTCTTC. The chain recombines TRBV4-3 with TRBJ2-1; D might be TRBD2 (6 bases). Trimming took off 0 bases at V and 2 bases at J, with 11 bases between the two ends. CDR1 is LGHNA, CDR2 YSLEER, per germline. CDR3 length: 16 residues.

The CDR3: CASSLGPTATPQSDTQYF. In DNA form, the CDR3 reads TGTGCCAGCAGCTTGGGACCGACAGCCACCCCACAGTCAGATACGCAGTATTTT. The gene calls are TRBV5-6 and TRBJ2-3, with D maybe TRBD1 (5 bases). Germline CDR1 reads SGHDT; CDR2 reads YYEEEE. The CDR3 sequence is 18 residues long. V shed 0 bases and J shed 4 bases, with 21 bases lying between them.

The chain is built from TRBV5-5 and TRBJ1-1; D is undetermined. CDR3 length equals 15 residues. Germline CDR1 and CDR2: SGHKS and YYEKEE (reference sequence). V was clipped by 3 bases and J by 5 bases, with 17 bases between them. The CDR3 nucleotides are TGTGCCAGCAGCTACGGGTCCCCCCGAGGGACTGAAGCTTTCTTT. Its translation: CASSYGSPRGTEAFF.

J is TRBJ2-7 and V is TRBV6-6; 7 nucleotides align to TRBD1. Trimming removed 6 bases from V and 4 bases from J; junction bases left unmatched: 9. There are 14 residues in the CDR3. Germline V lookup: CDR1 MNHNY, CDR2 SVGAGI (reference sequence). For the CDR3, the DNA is TGTGCCAGCAGGCCGAAGGGGGCAGGTTACGAGCAGTACTTC. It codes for CASRPKGAGYEQYF.

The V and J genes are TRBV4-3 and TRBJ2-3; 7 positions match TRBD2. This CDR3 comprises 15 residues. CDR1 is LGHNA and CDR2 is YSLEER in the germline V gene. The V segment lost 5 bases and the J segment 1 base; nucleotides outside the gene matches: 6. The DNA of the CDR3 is TGCGCCAGCAGCTCGGGGAGCGGGGGCACAGATACGCAGTATTTT. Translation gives CASSSGSGGTDTQYF.

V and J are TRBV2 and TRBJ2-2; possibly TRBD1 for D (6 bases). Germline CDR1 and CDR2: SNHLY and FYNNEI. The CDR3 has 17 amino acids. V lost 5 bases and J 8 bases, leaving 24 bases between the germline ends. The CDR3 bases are TGTGCCAGCAGTTTGACGAGACAGGTTTCCAGGTTAGGGGAGCTGTTTTTT. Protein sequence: CASSLTRQVSRLGELFF.

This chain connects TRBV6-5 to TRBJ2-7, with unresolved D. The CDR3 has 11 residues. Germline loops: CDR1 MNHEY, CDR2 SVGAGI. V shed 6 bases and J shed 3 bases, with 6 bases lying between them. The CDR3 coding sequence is TGTGCCAGCAGACAGTTCTACGAGCAGTACTTC. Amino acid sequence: CASRQFYEQYF.

The CDR3 reads CSVLLASGSYEQYF. For the CDR3, the DNA is TGCAGCGTCCTACTAGCGTCGGGTTCCTACGAGCAGTACTTC. The rearrangement joins TRBV29-1 to TRBJ2-7, with 7 bases fitting TRBD2. Losses at the gene ends were 6 bases for V and 1 base for J; bases not matched to a gene: 9. Looked up from germline, CDR1 is SQVTM and CDR2 is ANQGSEA. CDR3 length: 14 residues.

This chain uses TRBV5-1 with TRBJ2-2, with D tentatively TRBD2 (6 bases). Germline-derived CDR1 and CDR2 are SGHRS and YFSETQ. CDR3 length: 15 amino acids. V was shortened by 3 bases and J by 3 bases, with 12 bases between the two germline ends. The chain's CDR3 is CASSWAGSDTGELFF. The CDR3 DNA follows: TGCGCCAGCAGCTGGGCGGGGTCGGACACCGGGGAGCTGTTTTTT.

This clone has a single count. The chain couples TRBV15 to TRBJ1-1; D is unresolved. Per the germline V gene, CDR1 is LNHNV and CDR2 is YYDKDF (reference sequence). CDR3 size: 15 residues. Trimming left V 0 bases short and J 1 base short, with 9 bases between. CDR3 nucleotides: TGTGCCACCAGCAGAGATCTACAGCCGAACACTGAAGCTTTCTTT. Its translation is CATSRDLQPNTEAFF.

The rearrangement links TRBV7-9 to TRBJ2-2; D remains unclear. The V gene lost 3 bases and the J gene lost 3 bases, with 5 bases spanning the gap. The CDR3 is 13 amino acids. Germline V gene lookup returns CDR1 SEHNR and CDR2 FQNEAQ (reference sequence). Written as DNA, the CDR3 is TGTGCCAGCAGCTTCCCGGACACCGGGGAGCTGTTTTTT. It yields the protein CASSFPDTGELFF. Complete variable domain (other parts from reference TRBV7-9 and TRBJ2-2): DTGVSQNPRHKITKRGQNVTFRCDPISEHNRLYWYRQTLGQGPEFLTYFQNEAQLEKSRLLSDRFSAERPKGSFSTLEIQRTEQGDSAMYLCASSFPDTGELFFGEGSRLTVL.

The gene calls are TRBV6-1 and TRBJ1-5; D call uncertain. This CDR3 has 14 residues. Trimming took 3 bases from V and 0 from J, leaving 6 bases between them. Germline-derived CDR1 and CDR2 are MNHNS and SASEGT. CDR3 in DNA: TGTGCCAGCAGTGACACACATAGCAATCAGCCCCAGCATTTT. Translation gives CASSDTHSNQPQHF.

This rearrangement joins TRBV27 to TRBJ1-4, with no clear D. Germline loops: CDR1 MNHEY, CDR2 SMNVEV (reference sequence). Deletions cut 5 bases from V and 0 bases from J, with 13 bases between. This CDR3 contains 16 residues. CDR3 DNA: TGTGCCAGCAGTGCCGGACTTATTGCAACTAATGAAAAACTGTTTTTT. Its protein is CASSAGLIATNEKLFF.

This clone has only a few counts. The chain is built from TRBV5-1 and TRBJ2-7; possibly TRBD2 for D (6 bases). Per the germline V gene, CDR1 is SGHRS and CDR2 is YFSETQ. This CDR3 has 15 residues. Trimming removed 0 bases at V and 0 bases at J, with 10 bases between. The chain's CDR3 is CASSLAGSGSYEQYF. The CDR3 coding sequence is TGCGCCAGCAGCTTGGCGGGTAGCGGCTCCTACGAGCAGTACTTC.